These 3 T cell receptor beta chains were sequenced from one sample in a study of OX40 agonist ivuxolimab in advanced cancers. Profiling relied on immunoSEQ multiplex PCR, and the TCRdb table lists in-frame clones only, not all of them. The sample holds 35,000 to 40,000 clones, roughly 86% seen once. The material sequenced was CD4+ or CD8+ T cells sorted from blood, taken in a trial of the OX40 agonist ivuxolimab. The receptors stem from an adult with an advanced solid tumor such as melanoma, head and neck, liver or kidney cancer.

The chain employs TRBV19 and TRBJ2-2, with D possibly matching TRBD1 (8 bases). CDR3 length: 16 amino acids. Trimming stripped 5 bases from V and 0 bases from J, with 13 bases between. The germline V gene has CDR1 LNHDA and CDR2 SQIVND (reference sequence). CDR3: CASSPGGQANTGELFF. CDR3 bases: TGTGCCAGTAGTCCGGGGGGACAGGCGAACACCGGGGAGCTGTTTTTT.

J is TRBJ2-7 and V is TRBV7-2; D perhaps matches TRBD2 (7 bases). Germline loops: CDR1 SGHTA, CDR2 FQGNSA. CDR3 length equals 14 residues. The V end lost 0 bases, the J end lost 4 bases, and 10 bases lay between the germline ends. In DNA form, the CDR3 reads TGTGCCAGCAGCTTAGCGGGGGGGCCGTACGAGCAGTACTTC. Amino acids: CASSLAGGPYEQYF. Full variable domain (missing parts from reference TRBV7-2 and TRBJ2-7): GAGVSQSPSNKVTEKGKDVELRCDPISGHTALYWYRQSLGQGLEFLIYFQGNSAPDKSGLPSDRFSAERTGGSVSTLTIQRTQQEDSAVYLCASSLAGGPYEQYFGPGTRLTVT.

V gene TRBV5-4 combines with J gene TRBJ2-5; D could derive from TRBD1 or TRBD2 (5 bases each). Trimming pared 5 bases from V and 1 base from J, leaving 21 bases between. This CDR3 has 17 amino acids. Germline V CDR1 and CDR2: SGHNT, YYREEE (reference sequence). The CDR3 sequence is CASSSPPLGTFQETQYF. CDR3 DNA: TGTGCCAGCAGTTCGCCCCCCCTAGGGACCTTCCAAGAGACCCAGTACTTC.